The rows below give T cell receptor beta chains drawn from one sample of a study of T cells in localized non-small cell lung cancer. Sequenced by immunoSEQ multiplex PCR; TCRdb stores in-frame clones only, minus some. The data hold approximately 72,000 clones, with approximately 84% observed a single time. The input for sequencing was peripheral blood, taken before any cancer treatment. The receptor source for this set is a female donor aged 60 or older with stage I lung adenocarcinoma. Each CDR3 is given with its conserved first and last residue. The order of the fields is V gene, D gene, clone size, J gene, CDR3 protein, CDR3 DNA. D genes are given only for firm matches. Rows may omit the clone size; those that give it use once, few, many or a size class.

V gene: TRBV9; D gene: -; clone size: -; J gene: TRBJ1-2; CDR3 protein: CASSVVSSGFGYGYTF; CDR3 DNA: TGTGCCAGCAGCGTAGTCTCCTCGGGTTTTGGCTATGGCTACACCTTC
V gene: TRBV7-3; D gene: -; clone size: -; J gene: TRBJ2-3; CDR3 protein: CASSFGRSEDTQYF; CDR3 DNA: TGTGCCAGCAGCTTTGGTCGATCCGAAGATACGCAGTATTTT
V gene: TRBV15; D gene: TRBD1; clone size: -; J gene: TRBJ1-1; CDR3 protein: CATSEDRGRTEAFF; CDR3 DNA: TGTGCCACCAGCGAGGACAGGGGGCGAACTGAAGCTTTCTTT
V gene: TRBV7-2; D gene: TRBD1; clone size: -; J gene: TRBJ2-7; CDR3 protein: CASSLAGRGSEQYF; CDR3 DNA: TGTGCCAGCAGCTTAGCGGGCAGGGGGAGCGAGCAGTACTTC
V gene: TRBV5-1; D gene: -; clone size: -; J gene: TRBJ1-4; CDR3 protein: CASSLANEKLFF; CDR3 DNA: TGCGCCAGCAGCTTGGCTAATGAAAAACTGTTTTTT
V gene: TRBV29-1; D gene: -; clone size: -; J gene: TRBJ1-1; CDR3 protein: CSAQGGYGEAFF; CDR3 DNA: TGCAGCGCGCAAGGCGGGTACGGTGAAGCTTTCTTT
V gene: TRBV14; D gene: -; clone size: -; J gene: TRBJ2-7; CDR3 protein: CASSQSRGSEQYF; CDR3 DNA: TGTGCCAGCAGCCAATCCCGGGGATCCGAGCAGTACTTC
V gene: TRBV5-5; D gene: -; clone size: once; J gene: TRBJ2-4; CDR3 protein: CASSLTAAKNIQYF; CDR3 DNA: TGTGCCAGCAGCTTAACCGCAGCCAAAAACATTCAGTACTTC
V gene: TRBV4-1; D gene: -; clone size: -; J gene: TRBJ2-1; CDR3 protein: CASSQDVNAGAYNEQFF; CDR3 DNA: TGCGCCAGCAGCCAAGATGTAAACGCAGGGGCCTACAATGAGCAGTTCTTC
V gene: TRBV2; D gene: -; clone size: -; J gene: TRBJ2-3; CDR3 protein: CASMEEATDTQYF; CDR3 DNA: TGTGCCAGCATGGAAGAGGCCACAGATACGCAGTATTTT